The 6 T cell receptor beta chains listed next were all sequenced from one sample in a study of early T cells in non-severe SARS-CoV-2 infection. TCRdb re-called the 5' RACE reads with MiXCR, one entry per CDR3 protein. The sample has about 39,000 distinct CDR3 sequences; 5.5% are singletons. Here the sequenced sample was whole blood, taken at baseline. The receptors here all came from an adult who was a healthcare worker with PCR-confirmed SARS-CoV-2 infection or an uninfected control (not recorded which).

This clonotype was detected many times. The V and J genes are TRBV11-2 and TRBJ2-7; unclear D gene. Trimming took off 6 bases at V and 9 bases at J, with 18 bases between the two ends. Germline V gene data show CDR1 as SGHAT and CDR2 as FQNNGV. The CDR3 length is 13 residues. The CDR3 loop is CASSQGISLGQYF. CDR3 DNA: TGTGCCAGCAGTCAAGGCATTTCGCTCGGGCAGTACTTC. The full variable domain, rest sourced from reference TRBV11-2 and TRBJ2-7, is EAGVAQSPRYKIIEKRQSVAFWCNPISGHATLYWYQQILGQGPKLLIQFQNNGVVDDSQLPKDRFSAERLKGVDSTLKIQPAKLEDSAVYLCASSQGISLGQYFGPGTRLTVT.

This clonotype was counted many times. The chain carries TRBV19 and TRBJ2-1, with TRBD2 matching over 7 bases. Germline-derived CDR1 and CDR2 are LNHDA and SQIVND (reference sequence). V was pared by 6 bases and J by 8 bases, with 13 bases of the junction left unmatched. The CDR3 is 15 amino acids. CDR3 amino acids: CASRPGTTFVDEQFF. The CDR3 DNA is TGTGCCAGTAGACCTGGGACTACGTTCGTGGATGAGCAGTTCTTC.

This clonotype was recorded at least ten times. The chain is built from TRBV12-3 or TRBV12-4 and TRBJ2-2; TRBD1 is a possible D gene (6 bases). V was cut by 3 bases and J by 6 bases, with 20 bases left in between. This CDR3 contains 17 residues. The CDR3 nucleotides read TGTGCCAGCAGTTTCAGAGACATCGCGGACAGCGCCGGGGAGCTGTTTTTT. This gives the protein CASSFRDIADSAGELFF.

There are many counts of this clonotype. The chain has TRBV7-8 and TRBJ2-3; D possibly corresponds to TRBD2 (6 bases). The germline gives CDR1 SGHVS, CDR2 FQNEAQ. The V end was cut by 5 bases, the J end by 4 bases, with 16 bases between. The CDR3 sequence is 15 residues long. The CDR3 DNA is TGTGCCAGCAGCGTACGGGACTTATCCCCAGATACGCAGTATTTT. Translating it yields CASSVRDLSPDTQYF.

This clonotype was observed a single time. A read error may explain this, as a much larger clone is one base away. The chain links TRBV3-1 to TRBJ1-1, with a weak D call TRBD1 (5 bases). Germline V gene data show CDR1 as LGHDT and CDR2 as YNNKEL (reference sequence). This CDR3 is built from 13 residues. V lost 5 bases and J lost 7, with 14 bases in between. CDR3 bases: TGTGCCAGCAGCTTCGAGACAGCGCTTGAAGCTTTCTTT. Translating it yields CASSFETALEAFF.

This clonotype was picked up many times. The chain carries TRBV29-1 and TRBJ2-5; tentative D call: TRBD2 (5 bases). CDR3 length: 13 residues. Trimming pared 3 bases from V and 5 bases from J, leaving 13 bases between. The germline gives CDR1 SQVTM, CDR2 ANQGSEA. CDR3 nucleotide sequence: TGCAGCGTTGATGGCGTAGCGTCGGAGACCCAGTACTTC. Protein product: CSVDGVASETQYF.